A selection of T cell receptor beta chains follows, all from one sample in a study of blood T cell repertoires in COVID-19. Repertoires were generated with immunoSEQ multiplex PCR, while TCRdb's copy carries only in-frame clones and drops some. The sample includes roughly 350,000 clones, more than 75% seen only once; the top ten take around 6%. Sequenced sample: peripheral blood. These TCRs come from a woman aged 50 to 60 with COVID-19, enrolled during active disease. Both conserved end residues are part of each CDR3. Each record gives: D gene, V gene, J gene, clone size, CDR3 DNA, CDR3 protein. D genes are given only for firm matches. Rows may omit the clone size; those that give it use once, few, many or a size class.

TRBD1	TRBV18	TRBJ1-4	.	TGTGCCAGCTCACCAGGGACAGAAATGAAACCGGTGTTTTTT	CASSPGTEMKPVFF
.	TRBV11-3	TRBJ2-1	.	TGTGCCAGCAGCCAAAGGCGGAATGAGCAGTTCTTC	CASSQRRNEQFF
TRBD1	TRBV6-5	TRBJ2-3	.	TGTGCCACGGCAGGACAGGGAGCAGATACGCAGTATTTT	CATAGQGADTQYF
TRBD1	TRBV9	TRBJ2-1	.	TGTGCCAGCAGCGGCCGGGACAGGGGGTTTCATGAGCAGTTCTTC	CASSGRDRGFHEQFF
.	TRBV9	TRBJ1-1	.	TGTGCCAGCAGCTTCGCGGGGTCGAACACTGAAGCTTTCTTT	CASSFAGSNTEAFF
.	TRBV4-1	TRBJ2-7	once	TGCGCCAGCAGCCCAACAGGCAGGGTCCCATCCGAGCAGTACTTC	CASSPTGRVPSEQYF
.	TRBV5-4	TRBJ1-4	.	TGTGCCAGCAGCTTGGACAGTTATAATGAAAAACTGTTTTTT	CASSLDSYNEKLFF
TRBD1	TRBV9	TRBJ1-5	once	TGTGCCAGCAGCGTAGGGGACAGGAGCAATCAGCCCCAGCATTTT	CASSVGDRSNQPQHF
TRBD1	TRBV2	TRBJ2-7	once	TGTGCCAGCACCCGGGACAGGCGTTCCTACGAGCAGTACTTC	CASTRDRRSYEQYF
TRBD2	TRBV7-9	TRBJ2-1	.	TGTGCCAGCAGACGGGACTATATCATGAATGAGCAGTTCTTC	CASRRDYIMNEQFF
TRBD1	TRBV18	TRBJ1-2	.	TGTGCCAGCTCACCAATAGAAGACAGGGCGAGTACGGGCTACACCTTC	CASSPIEDRASTGYTF
TRBD2	TRBV7-8	TRBJ2-2	.	TGTGCCAGCAGCGCCCGATCTTTGAGCGGGAGGATCGGCACCGGGGAGCTGTTTTTT	CASSARSLSGRIGTGELFF
.	TRBV19	TRBJ2-2	.	TGTGCCAGTACCCCTAGGGGCGGGGAGCTGTTTTTT	CASTPRGGELFF
.	TRBV3-1/TRBV3-2	TRBJ1-3	.	TGTGCCAGCAGCCACAGGGGTACTGGAAACACCATATATTTT	CASSHRGTGNTIYF
TRBD1	TRBV2	TRBJ1-2	.	TGTGCCAGCAGTGACAGGGGGTTGTACACCTTC	CASSDRGLYTF
TRBD2	TRBV10-1	TRBJ2-2	.	TGCGCCAGCAGAACTACTAGCGGGAGGTTTGGAACCGGGGAGCTGTTTTTT	CASRTTSGRFGTGELFF
TRBD1	TRBV7-7	TRBJ2-2	once	TGTGCTAGCAGCTTAACACCTACCCGGACAGGGTCGGGGAACACCGGGGAGCTGTTTTTT	CASSLTPTRTGSGNTGELFF
TRBD2	TRBV6-2/TRBV6-3	TRBJ2-3	once	TGTGCCAGCAGTCCGCCCGGGACTAGCTCCACAGATACGCAGTATTTT	CASSPPGTSSTDTQYF
TRBD1	TRBV14	TRBJ1-1	few	TGTGCCAGCAGCCAAGTTTTGCACAGGGGGAACACTGAAGCTTTCTTT	CASSQVLHRGNTEAFF
.	TRBV12-3/TRBV12-4	TRBJ1-2	.	TGTGCCAGCACCCAGTGGGGGGTCTATGGCTACACCTTC	CASTQWGVYGYTF
.	TRBV4-1	TRBJ1-5	.	TGCGCCAGCAGCCAAGACAGGGGTTTCAGCAATCAGCCCCAGCATTTT	CASSQDRGFSNQPQHF
.	TRBV19	TRBJ2-1	.	TGTGCCAGCACGGGAGTGCGGTCCTACAATGAGCAGTTCTTC	CASTGVRSYNEQFF
TRBD2	TRBV7-9	TRBJ2-7	.	TGTGCCATCTCAGGAAGTGGGGTTAGCGGGAAGGACGAGCAGTACTTC	CAISGSGVSGKDEQYF
.	TRBV18	TRBJ1-5	.	TGTGCCAGCTCACAGTGGGGGAGGGATCAGCCCCAGCATTTT	CASSQWGRDQPQHF
.	TRBV24-1	TRBJ2-1	.	TGTGCCACCAGTGCGCGGACTACTGGTGAGCAGTTCTTC	CATSARTTGEQFF
.	TRBV24-1	TRBJ2-1	.	TGTGCCACCAGTGATGCGACGGGGACCTACAATGAGCAGTTCTTC	CATSDATGTYNEQFF
.	TRBV3-1/TRBV3-2	TRBJ2-2	.	TGTGCCAGCAGCCAAGGGACGGAGGTTGGCTGGGAGCTGTTTTTT	CASSQGTEVGWELFF
.	TRBV5-4	TRBJ1-1	.	TGTGCCAGCAGCTCAAACACTGAAGCTTTCTTT	CASSSNTEAFF
.	TRBV7-9	TRBJ1-5	.	TGTGCCAGCAGCCATCCCGCGGGGAGTAACCGGGGCAATCAGCCCCAGCATTTT	CASSHPAGSNRGNQPQHF
TRBD2	TRBV10-3	TRBJ2-1	.	TGTGCCATCAGTGAGGACGTAGCGGGAGCAGGCTACAATGAGCAGTTCTTC	CAISEDVAGAGYNEQFF
.	TRBV7-9	TRBJ2-7	.	TGTGCCAGCAGCTCTAAAATGGACAGATACGAGCAGTACTTC	CASSSKMDRYEQYF
.	TRBV5-1	TRBJ1-3	.	TGCGCCAGCAGCCCGGGGGACTCTGGAAACACCATATATTTT	CASSPGDSGNTIYF
TRBD2	TRBV5-1	TRBJ2-1	.	TGCGCCAGCAGCTTGAACATAGCGGGAGGGCCTAGGGATGAGCAGTTCTTC	CASSLNIAGGPRDEQFF
.	TRBV7-8	TRBJ1-6	few	TGTGCCAGCAGCTTAGTTTCAGGGGACCATGGGCCCCTCCACTTT	CASSLVSGDHGPLHF
TRBD2	TRBV7-9	TRBJ2-7	few	TGTGCCAGCAGCGGAACTAGCGGGAGAGACTACGAGCAGTACTTC	CASSGTSGRDYEQYF
TRBD1	TRBV29-1	TRBJ1-2	.	TGCAGCGTTCCCGACAGGGGGGGTGGCTACACCTTC	CSVPDRGGGYTF
TRBD2	TRBV5-1	TRBJ2-3	.	TGCGCCAGCAGCTCGTCTGGAGCGGGAGGGCCACGCACAGATACGCAGTATTTT	CASSSSGAGGPRTDTQYF
TRBD1	TRBV7-3	TRBJ2-7	.	TGTGCCAGCAGCTCGTCACCGGGACAGGGGTCCCACGAGCAGTACTTC	CASSSSPGQGSHEQYF
.	TRBV7-2	TRBJ1-5	.	TGTGCCAGCAGCTTAGCCCGTAGCAATCAGCCCCAGCATTTT	CASSLARSNQPQHF
.	TRBV28	TRBJ1-4	.	TGTGCCAGCAGTTTATGGGAACGGCAGGGAAGTGAAAAACTGTTTTTT	CASSLWERQGSEKLFF
TRBD2	TRBV11-2	TRBJ2-1	.	TGTGCCAGCAGCCGGAACGGACTAGCGGGAGATGTTTGGCGTAATGAGCAGTTCTTC	CASSRNGLAGDVWRNEQFF